These 24 T cell receptor beta chains were sequenced from one sample in a study of T cell responses to AZD1222 COVID-19 vaccine. Sequencing used immunoSEQ multiplex PCR; TCRdb keeps in-frame clones, though not all of them. The table lists about 140,000 clones, roughly 92% of them singletons, with approximately 1.4% in the top ten. The specimen comprised peripheral blood, sampled on day 0 of AZD1222 vaccination. Receptors originate from an adult in good health.

This clone was observed a single time. This sequence joins TRBV5-8 and TRBJ2-7; TRBD2 agrees at 7 bases. The CDR3 is 14 amino acids. The ends lost 3 bases at V and 4 bases at J; junction bases unmatched: 7. Germline-derived CDR1 and CDR2 are SGHTS and YDEGEE. The CDR3 DNA sequence: TGTGCCAGCAGCTCCTTTGGGCGGGGGTACGAGCAGTACTTC. This gives the protein CASSSFGRGYEQYF.

This CDR3 reads CASTQLTGTREEAQYF. The CDR3 region has the DNA TGTGCCAGCACCCAACTGACCGGGACTAGGGAAGAGGCGCAGTATTTT. The chain uses TRBV5-4 and TRBJ2-3, with TRBD2 identical over 8 bases. J was trimmed by 10 bases and V by 6 bases; bases with no gene match: 19. This CDR3 has 16 amino acids. The germline V gene has CDR1 SGHNT and CDR2 YYREEE (reference sequence).

The J gene is TRBJ1-5, the V gene TRBV3-1 (or the pseudogene TRBV3-2); maybe TRBD1 (6 bases). The CDR3 sequence is 13 residues long. Germline lookup yields CDR1 LGHDT and CDR2 YNNKEL (reference sequence). Between the trimmed V and J ends, which lost 4 bases and 8 bases, there was a span of 12 bases. DNA of the CDR3: TGTGCCAGCAGCCGGTCAGGGGCAGAGCCCCAGCATTTT. This gives the protein CASSRSGAEPQHF.

In this sample, this clone turned up once. The chain links TRBV5-4 to TRBJ1-2; tentatively, D is TRBD1 (5 bases). Germline CDR1 reads SGHNT; CDR2 reads YYREEE (reference sequence). The CDR3 extends over 14 amino acids. Trimming stripped 4 bases from V and 4 bases from J, with 14 bases between. The CDR3 DNA is TGTGCCAGCAGCCCCCTAGGGGACTCCTATGGCTACACCTTC. This gives the protein CASSPLGDSYGYTF.

This clone is a singleton in its sample. The chain combines TRBV11-2 with TRBJ1-4; no clear D gene. The ends were cut back, 1 base at V and 4 bases at J, with 10 bases in the middle. CDR1 SGHAT and CDR2 FQNNGV come from the germline V gene. CDR3 length: 15 residues. The CDR3 DNA is TGTGCCAGCAGCTTAGCACCCAAGGGTAATGAAAAACTGTTTTTT. Protein sequence: CASSLAPKGNEKLFF.

This clone was observed a single time. The V gene is TRBV30, the J gene TRBJ1-2; D not certain. The CDR3 is 13 amino acids. Looked up from germline, CDR1 is GTSNPN and CDR2 is SVGIG (reference sequence). V lost 0 bases and J 6 bases, leaving 11 bases between the germline ends. DNA of the CDR3: TGTGCCTGGAGTGTAGGGCTCCAACATGGCTACACCTTC. Translation: CAWSVGLQHGYTF.

The chain carries TRBV7-2 and TRBJ2-5; D unclear. Germline assignment: CDR1 SGHTA and CDR2 FQGNSA. The CDR3 is 14 residues long. The V and J ends lost 5 bases and 5 bases respectively, with 15 bases between them. In DNA form, the CDR3 reads TGTGCCAGCAGCCAAGTTATAGGGTCCGAGACCCAGTACTTC. Amino acids: CASSQVIGSETQYF.

In this sample, this clone turned up once. V usage is TRBV25-1 and J usage is TRBJ1-6; TRBD1 matches at 8 bases. This CDR3 comprises 16 residues. In germline, CDR1 is MGHDK, CDR2 SYGVNS. Trimming cost V 3 bases and J 4 bases; bases outside gene matches: 5. CDR3 sequence reads: CASSDDRQGYNSPLHF. The CDR3 bases are TGTGCCAGCAGTGACGATAGACAGGGGTATAATTCACCCCTCCACTTT. Full variable domain (remainder filled in from reference TRBV25-1 and TRBJ1-6): EADIYQTPRYLVIGTGKKITLECSQTMGHDKMYWYQQDPGMELHLIHYSYGVNSTEKGDLSSESTVSRIRTEHFPLTLESARPSHTSQYLCASSDDRQGYNSPLHFGNGTRLTVT.

This rearrangement joins TRBV30 to TRBJ1-2, with D possibly TRBD1 on 5 matching bases. The CDR3 is 13 residues long. Germline CDR1 GTSNPN, CDR2 SVGIG (reference sequence). Trimming stripped 0 bases from V and 6 bases from J, with 11 bases between. The CDR3 bases are TGTGCCTGGAGTGTAACCAGGGTCCATGGCTACACCTTC. This codes for CAWSVTRVHGYTF.

The chain joins TRBV7-2 to TRBJ2-3; 7 bases match TRBD2. Germline CDR1 is SGHTA and CDR2 is FQGNSA. This CDR3 has 15 residues. V was clipped by 0 bases and J by 1 base; unmatched bases: 1. As DNA, the CDR3 is TGTGCCAGCAGCTTAGCGAGCGGGGGCACAGATACGCAGTATTTT. Encoded protein: CASSLASGGTDTQYF. The complete variable domain, with remaining parts taken from reference TRBV7-2 and TRBJ2-3, reads GAGVSQSPSNKVTEKGKDVELRCDPISGHTALYWYRQSLGQGLEFLIYFQGNSAPDKSGLPSDRFSAERTGGSVSTLTIQRTQQEDSAVYLCASSLASGGTDTQYFGPGTRLTVL.

The chain carries TRBV12-3 or TRBV12-4 and TRBJ1-1; D is ambiguous. The CDR3 consists of 11 residues. Trimming cost V 7 bases and J 7 bases, with 10 bases left between them. The CDR3 is CASMRWSEAFF. CDR3 DNA sequence: TGTGCCAGCATGCGGTGGAGTGAAGCTTTCTTT.

This clone has only a few counts. The chain has TRBV7-9 and TRBJ1-4; the D gene is possibly TRBD1 (6 bases). Trimming stripped 5 bases from V and 0 bases from J, with 10 bases between. There are 15 residues in the CDR3. Germline V gene lookup returns CDR1 SEHNR and CDR2 FQNEAQ (reference sequence). Here the CDR3 DNA reads TGTGCCAGCAGCCCTGGACAGCCAACTAATGAAAAACTGTTTTTT. It yields the protein CASSPGQPTNEKLFF. The whole variable domain, remainder taken from reference TRBV7-9 and TRBJ1-4, is DTGVSQNPRHKITKRGQNVTFRCDPISEHNRLYWYRQTLGQGPEFLTYFQNEAQLEKSRLLSDRFSAERPKGSFSTLEIQRTEQGDSAMYLCASSPGQPTNEKLFFGSGTQLSVL.

The chain carries TRBV30 and TRBJ1-1; no firm D call. Germline V gives CDR1 GTSNPN, CDR2 SVGIG (reference sequence). Trimming pared 2 bases from V and 1 base from J, leaving 5 bases between. CDR3 length equals 12 residues. CDR3 protein: CAWSWGNTEAFF. DNA for the CDR3: TGTGCCTGGAGTTGGGGGAACACTGAAGCTTTCTTT.

In its sample, this clone was seen a few times. This sequence joins TRBV27 and TRBJ1-1; no clear D gene. V lost 1 base and J 0 bases, leaving 6 bases between the germline ends. The CDR3 has 14 residues. CDR1 MNHEY and CDR2 SMNVEV come from the germline V gene (reference sequence). The CDR3 coding sequence is TGTGCCAGCAGTTTATGGCCGCTGAACACTGAAGCTTTCTTT. Translation: CASSLWPLNTEAFF.

The table lists this clone with a count of one. The chain recombines TRBV11-2 with TRBJ2-1; 12 nucleotides align to TRBD2. This CDR3 comprises 15 residues. J was trimmed by 7 bases and V by 5 bases; bases with no gene match: 6. Germline lookup yields CDR1 SGHAT and CDR2 FQNNGV. This CDR3 is CASSLAGLAGNEQFF. CDR3 nucleotide sequence: TGTGCCAGCAGCCTAGCCGGACTAGCGGGAAATGAGCAGTTCTTC.

The chain recombines TRBV15 with TRBJ1-1; D possibly corresponds to TRBD1 (5 bases). This CDR3 has 19 amino acids. Trimming removed 1 base from V and 1 base from J, with 22 bases in between. CDR1 LNHNV and CDR2 YYDKDF come from the germline V gene (reference sequence). The CDR3 here is CATSRGPMARVRRNTEAFF. The DNA for the CDR3 is TGTGCCACCAGCAGAGGCCCCATGGCCAGGGTGCGAAGGAACACTGAAGCTTTCTTT.

This clone was found a few times. The CDR3 reads CASSGVAGSTDTQYF. The CDR3 bases are TGTGCCAGCAGTGGTGTTGCAGGTAGCACAGATACGCAGTATTTT. This sequence joins TRBV6-4 and TRBJ2-3; D not certain. This CDR3 is built from 15 residues. Germline lookup yields CDR1 MRHNA and CDR2 SNTAGT. Trimming took 4 bases from V and 0 from J, leaving 11 bases between them.

This sequence joins TRBV7-9 and TRBJ1-2, with TRBD1 identical over 10 bases. The J segment lost 6 bases and the V segment lost 4 bases, leaving 8 bases of the junction unmatched. Germline-derived CDR1 and CDR2 are SEHNR and FQNEAQ (reference sequence). This CDR3 comprises 15 residues. The CDR3 DNA reads TGTGCCAGCAGCTCCTTGACAGGGGGCGGGAATGGCTACACCTTC. Amino acids: CASSSLTGGGNGYTF. Looking up the rest from reference TRBV7-9 and TRBJ1-2 gives the full variable domain: DTGVSQNPRHKITKRGQNVTFRCDPISEHNRLYWYRQTLGQGPEFLTYFQNEAQLEKSRLLSDRFSAERPKGSFSTLEIQRTEQGDSAMYLCASSSLTGGGNGYTFGSGTRLTVV.

CDR3 loop: CASRSDNYGYTF. CDR3 DNA: TGTGCCAGCAGGTCGGATAACTATGGCTACACCTTC. The genes are TRBV27 and TRBJ1-2; D not resolved. V lost 6 bases to trimming and J lost 1 base, with 6 bases between them. The CDR3 extends over 12 amino acids. In germline, CDR1 is MNHEY, CDR2 SMNVEV (reference sequence).

V gene TRBV30 combines with J gene TRBJ1-2; tentative D call: TRBD1 (6 bases). V gave up 0 bases and J gave up 8 bases, with 19 bases separating them. The CDR3 is made up of 15 amino acids. Germline assignment: CDR1 GTSNPN and CDR2 SVGIG (reference sequence). The CDR3 protein is CAWSVFDRPPWGYTF. The CDR3 nucleotides are TGTGCCTGGAGTGTATTTGACAGGCCCCCGTGGGGCTACACCTTC.

This chain links TRBV5-5 with TRBJ1-6, with D perhaps matching TRBD1 (6 bases). Germline values: CDR1 SGHKS, CDR2 YYEKEE (reference sequence). This CDR3 contains 16 residues. The V end lost 4 bases, the J end lost 2 bases, and 13 bases lay between the germline ends. The DNA for the CDR3 is TGTGCCAGCAGCCGGGACACACCTACCTATAATTCACCCCTCCACTTT. Translation gives CASSRDTPTYNSPLHF.

The rearrangement joins TRBV2 to TRBJ1-2; the match to TRBD1 covers 8 bases. The CDR3 is made up of 12 amino acids. Germline CDR1 reads SNHLY; CDR2 reads FYNNEI. J gave up 7 bases and V 6 bases, and 4 bases lay outside the gene matches. This CDR3 is CASSRDRGGYTF. The CDR3 coding sequence is TGTGCCAGCAGCCGTGACAGGGGTGGCTACACCTTC.

Here the CDR3 DNA reads TGCGCCAGCAGCCAAGACCGGGACTTATACAATGAGCAGTTCTTC. As protein: CASSQDRDLYNEQFF. This rearrangement joins TRBV4-3 to TRBJ2-1, with D maybe TRBD2 (6 bases). Germline values: CDR1 LGHNA, CDR2 YSLEER. The CDR3 consists of 15 residues. The germline V and J ends were trimmed by 0 bases and 4 bases, with 10 bases remaining between them.

The CDR3: CACKDSGTVGYTF. In DNA form, the CDR3 reads TGTGCCTGCAAGGACTCAGGGACAGTTGGCTACACCTTC. V usage is TRBV30 and J usage is TRBJ1-2, with 7 bases identical to TRBD1. The ends lost 6 bases at V and 7 bases at J; junction bases unmatched: 11. The CDR3 has 13 residues. Germline V gene sequence: CDR1 GTSNPN, CDR2 SVGIG (reference sequence).